This T cell receptor beta chain was found in a study of T cell changes during pregnancy in multiple sclerosis. This CDR3 comprises 16 residues. Germline CDR1 SGHRS, CDR2 YFSETQ. The V gene end was trimmed by 3 bases and the J gene end by 6 bases; junction bases not matched to a gene: 10. This clone was observed once. TCRdb's copy holds only in-frame clones and misses some; the assay was immunoSEQ multiplex PCR. The table lists roughly 72,000 clones, roughly 92% of them singletons. The sequence was obtained from a female donor with multiple sclerosis, enrolled in a pregnancy study. The starting material was CD4+ T cells from peripheral blood mononuclear cells, obtained before pregnancy. V is TRBV5-1 and J is TRBJ2-3; 10 bases are a match to TRBD2. This CDR3 is CASSSRSGGASDTQYF. DNA for the CDR3: TGCGCCAGCAGCTCCCGAAGCGGGGGGGCGAGTGATACGCAGTATTTT.